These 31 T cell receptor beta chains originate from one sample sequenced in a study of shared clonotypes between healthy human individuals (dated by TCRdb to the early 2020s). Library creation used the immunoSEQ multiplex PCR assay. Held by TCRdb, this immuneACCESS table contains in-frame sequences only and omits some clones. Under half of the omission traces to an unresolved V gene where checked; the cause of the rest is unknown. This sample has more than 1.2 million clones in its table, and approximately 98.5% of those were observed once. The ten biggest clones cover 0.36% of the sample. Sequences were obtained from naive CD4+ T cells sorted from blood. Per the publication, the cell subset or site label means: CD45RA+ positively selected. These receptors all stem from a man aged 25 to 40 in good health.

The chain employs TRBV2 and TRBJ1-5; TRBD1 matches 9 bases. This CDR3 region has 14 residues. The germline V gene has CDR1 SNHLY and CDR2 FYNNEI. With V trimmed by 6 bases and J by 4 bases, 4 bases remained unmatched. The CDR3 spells CASSGGQGNQPQHF. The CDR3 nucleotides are TGTGCCAGCAGCGGGGGACAGGGTAATCAGCCCCAGCATTTT.

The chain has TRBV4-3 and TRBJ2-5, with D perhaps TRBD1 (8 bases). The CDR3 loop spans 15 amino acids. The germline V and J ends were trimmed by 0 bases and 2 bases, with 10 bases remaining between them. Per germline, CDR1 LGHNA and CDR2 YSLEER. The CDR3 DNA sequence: TGCGCCAGCAGCCAAGAACAGGGGGGGCAAGAGACCCAGTACTTC. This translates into CASSQEQGGQETQYF.

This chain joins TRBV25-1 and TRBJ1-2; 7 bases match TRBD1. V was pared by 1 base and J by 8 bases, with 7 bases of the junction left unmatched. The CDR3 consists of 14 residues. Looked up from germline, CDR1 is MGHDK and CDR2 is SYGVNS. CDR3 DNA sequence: TGTGCCAGCAGTGAATTCCGACAGGGTCTGGGCTACACCTTC. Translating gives CASSEFRQGLGYTF.

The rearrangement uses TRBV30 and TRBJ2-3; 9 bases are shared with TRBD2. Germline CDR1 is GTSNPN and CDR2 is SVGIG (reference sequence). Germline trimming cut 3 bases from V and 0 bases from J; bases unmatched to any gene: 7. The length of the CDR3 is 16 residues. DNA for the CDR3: TGTGCCTGGAGAATCTGGACTAGCGCGAGCACAGATACGCAGTATTTT. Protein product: CAWRIWTSASTDTQYF.

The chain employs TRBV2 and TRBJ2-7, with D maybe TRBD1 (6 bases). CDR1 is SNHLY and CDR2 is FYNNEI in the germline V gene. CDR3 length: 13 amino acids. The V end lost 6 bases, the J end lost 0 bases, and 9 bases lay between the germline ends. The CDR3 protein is CASSRDTSYEQYF. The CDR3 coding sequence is TGTGCCAGCAGCCGGGACACCTCCTACGAGCAGTACTTC.

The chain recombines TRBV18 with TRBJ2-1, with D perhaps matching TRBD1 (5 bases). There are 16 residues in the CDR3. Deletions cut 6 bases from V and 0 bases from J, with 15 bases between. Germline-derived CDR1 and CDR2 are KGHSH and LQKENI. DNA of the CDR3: TGTGCCAGCTCTCGCCAGGGTCCCCGCTCCTACAATGAGCAGTTCTTC. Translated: CASSRQGPRSYNEQFF.

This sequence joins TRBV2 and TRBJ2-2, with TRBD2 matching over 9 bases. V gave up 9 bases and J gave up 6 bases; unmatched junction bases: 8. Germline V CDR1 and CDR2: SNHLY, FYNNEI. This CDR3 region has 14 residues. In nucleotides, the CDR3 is TGTGCCAGATCGGGACTAGCTAACCCCGGGGAGCTGTTTTTT. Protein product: CARSGLANPGELFF.

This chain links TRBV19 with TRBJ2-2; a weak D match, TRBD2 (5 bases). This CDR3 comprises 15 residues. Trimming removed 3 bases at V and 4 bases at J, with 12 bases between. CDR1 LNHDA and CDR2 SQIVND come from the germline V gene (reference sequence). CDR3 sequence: CASSIILARTGELFF. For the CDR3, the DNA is TGTGCCAGTAGTATTATCCTAGCACGCACCGGGGAGCTGTTTTTT.

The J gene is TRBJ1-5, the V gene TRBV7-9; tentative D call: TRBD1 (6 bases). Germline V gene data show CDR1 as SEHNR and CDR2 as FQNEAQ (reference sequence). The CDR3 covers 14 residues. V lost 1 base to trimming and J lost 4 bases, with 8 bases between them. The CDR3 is CASSLEGTNQPQHF. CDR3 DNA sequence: TGTGCCAGCAGCTTAGAGGGGACAAATCAGCCCCAGCATTTT. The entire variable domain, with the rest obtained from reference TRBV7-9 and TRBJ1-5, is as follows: DTGVSQNPRHKITKRGQNVTFRCDPISEHNRLYWYRQTLGQGPEFLTYFQNEAQLEKSRLLSDRFSAERPKGSFSTLEIQRTEQGDSAMYLCASSLEGTNQPQHFGDGTRLSIL.

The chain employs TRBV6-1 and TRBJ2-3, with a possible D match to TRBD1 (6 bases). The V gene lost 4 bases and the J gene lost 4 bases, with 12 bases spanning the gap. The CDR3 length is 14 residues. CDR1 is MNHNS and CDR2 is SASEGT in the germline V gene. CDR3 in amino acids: CASSAPTGPDTQYF. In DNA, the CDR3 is TGTGCCAGCAGTGCCCCCACAGGGCCAGATACGCAGTATTTT.

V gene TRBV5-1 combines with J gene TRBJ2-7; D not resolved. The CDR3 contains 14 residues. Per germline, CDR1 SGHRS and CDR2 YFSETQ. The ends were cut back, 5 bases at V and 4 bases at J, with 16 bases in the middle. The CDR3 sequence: CASRTSNERYEQYF. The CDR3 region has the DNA TGCGCCAGCAGAACCAGCAATGAAAGATACGAGCAGTACTTC.

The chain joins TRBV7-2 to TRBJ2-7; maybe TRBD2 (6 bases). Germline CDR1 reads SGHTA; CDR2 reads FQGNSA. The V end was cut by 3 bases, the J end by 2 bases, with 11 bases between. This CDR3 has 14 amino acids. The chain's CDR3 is CASSFGRSAYEQYF. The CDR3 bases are TGTGCCAGCAGCTTTGGGAGGAGCGCCTACGAGCAGTACTTC.

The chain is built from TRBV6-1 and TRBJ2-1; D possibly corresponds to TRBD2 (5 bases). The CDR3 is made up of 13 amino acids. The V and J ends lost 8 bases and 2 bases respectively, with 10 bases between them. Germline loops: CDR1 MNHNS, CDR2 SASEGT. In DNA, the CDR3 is TGTGCCAGCCACGCCGGGGCCTACAATGAGCAGTTCTTC. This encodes CASHAGAYNEQFF.

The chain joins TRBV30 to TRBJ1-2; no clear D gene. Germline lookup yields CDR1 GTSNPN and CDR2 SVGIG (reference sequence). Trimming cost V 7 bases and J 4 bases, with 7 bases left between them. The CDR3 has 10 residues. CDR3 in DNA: TGTGCCTCCGGACCCTATGGCTACACCTTC. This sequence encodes CASGPYGYTF.

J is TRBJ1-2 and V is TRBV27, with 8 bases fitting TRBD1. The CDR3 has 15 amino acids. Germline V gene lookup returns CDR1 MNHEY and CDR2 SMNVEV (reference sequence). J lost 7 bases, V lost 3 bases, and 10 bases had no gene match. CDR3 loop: CASSLIGQGASGYTF. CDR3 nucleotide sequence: TGTGCCAGCAGTTTGATCGGCCAGGGGGCCTCTGGCTACACCTTC.

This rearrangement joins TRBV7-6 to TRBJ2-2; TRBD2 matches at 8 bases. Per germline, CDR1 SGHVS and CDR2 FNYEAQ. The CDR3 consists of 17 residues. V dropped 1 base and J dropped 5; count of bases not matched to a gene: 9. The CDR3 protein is CASSLGPGGSWTGELFF. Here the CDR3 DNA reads TGTGCCAGCAGCTTAGGGCCGGGAGGGAGTTGGACCGGGGAGCTGTTTTTT.

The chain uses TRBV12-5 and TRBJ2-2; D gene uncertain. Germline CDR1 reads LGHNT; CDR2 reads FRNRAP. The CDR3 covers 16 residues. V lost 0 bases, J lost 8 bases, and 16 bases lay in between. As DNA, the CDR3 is TGTGCTAGTGGTTTGGTACAAGGGCCACTGAGGGGGGAGCTGTTTTTT. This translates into CASGLVQGPLRGELFF.

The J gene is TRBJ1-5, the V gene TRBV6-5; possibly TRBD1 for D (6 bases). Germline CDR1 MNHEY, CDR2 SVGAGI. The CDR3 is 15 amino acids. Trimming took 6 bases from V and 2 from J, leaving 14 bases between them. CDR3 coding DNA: TGTGCCAGCAGCCCCGGGGCAGGGGGCAATCAGCCCCAGCATTTT. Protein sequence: CASSPGAGGNQPQHF.

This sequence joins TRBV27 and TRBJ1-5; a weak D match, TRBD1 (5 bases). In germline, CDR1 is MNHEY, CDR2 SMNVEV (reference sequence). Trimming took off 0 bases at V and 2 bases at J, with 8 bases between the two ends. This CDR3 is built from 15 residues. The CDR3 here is CASSLSVGGNQPQHF. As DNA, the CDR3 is TGTGCCAGCAGTTTATCAGTAGGGGGCAATCAGCCCCAGCATTTT.

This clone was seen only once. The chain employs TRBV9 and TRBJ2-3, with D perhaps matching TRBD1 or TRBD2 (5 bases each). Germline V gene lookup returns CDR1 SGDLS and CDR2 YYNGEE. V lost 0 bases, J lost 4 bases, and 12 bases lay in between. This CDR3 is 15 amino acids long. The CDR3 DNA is TGTGCCAGCAGCGTAGTAGACTTGGGGGCAGATACGCAGTATTTT. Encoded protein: CASSVVDLGADTQYF.

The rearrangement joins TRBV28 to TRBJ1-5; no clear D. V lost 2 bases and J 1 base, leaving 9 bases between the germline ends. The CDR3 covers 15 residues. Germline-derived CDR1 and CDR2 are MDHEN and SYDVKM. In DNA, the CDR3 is TGTGCCAGCAGTTTAACCCCGGCGAGCAATCAGCCCCAGCATTTT. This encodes CASSLTPASNQPQHF.

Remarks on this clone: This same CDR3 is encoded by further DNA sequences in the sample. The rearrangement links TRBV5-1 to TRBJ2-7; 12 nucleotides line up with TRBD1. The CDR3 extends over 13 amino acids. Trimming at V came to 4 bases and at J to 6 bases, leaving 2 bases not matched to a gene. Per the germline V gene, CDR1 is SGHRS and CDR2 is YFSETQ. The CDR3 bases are TGCGCCAGCAGCCTGGGACAGGGGGCCGAGCAGTACTTC. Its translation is CASSLGQGAEQYF.

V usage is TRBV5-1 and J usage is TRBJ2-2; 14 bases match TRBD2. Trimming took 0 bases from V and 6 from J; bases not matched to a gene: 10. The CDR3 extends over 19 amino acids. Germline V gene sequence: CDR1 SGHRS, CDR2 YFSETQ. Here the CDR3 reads CASSLGTSGRTWRPGELFF. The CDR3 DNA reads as TGCGCCAGCAGCTTGGGGACTAGCGGGAGGACTTGGCGTCCCGGGGAGCTGTTTTTT.

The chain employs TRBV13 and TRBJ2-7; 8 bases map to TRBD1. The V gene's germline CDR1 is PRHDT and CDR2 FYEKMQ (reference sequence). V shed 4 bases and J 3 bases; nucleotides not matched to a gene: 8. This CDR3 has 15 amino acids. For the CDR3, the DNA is TGTGCCAGCAGCTCTTCAGGGGGCAGGGGCTACGAGCAGTACTTC. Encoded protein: CASSSSGGRGYEQYF.

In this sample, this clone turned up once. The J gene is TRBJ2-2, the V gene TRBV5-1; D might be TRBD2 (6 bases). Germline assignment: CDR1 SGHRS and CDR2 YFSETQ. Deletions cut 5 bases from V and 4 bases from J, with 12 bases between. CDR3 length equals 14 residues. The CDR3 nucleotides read TGCGCCAGCAGTAGAGGGGAGGCCACCGGGGAGCTGTTTTTT. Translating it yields CASSRGEATGELFF.

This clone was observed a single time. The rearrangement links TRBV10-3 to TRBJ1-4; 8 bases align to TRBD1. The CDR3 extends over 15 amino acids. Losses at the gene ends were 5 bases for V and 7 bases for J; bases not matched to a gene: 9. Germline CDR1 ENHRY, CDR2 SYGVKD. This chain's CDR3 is CAISRGTGTIEKLFF. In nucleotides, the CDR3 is TGTGCCATCAGTCGCGGGACAGGTACCATTGAAAAACTGTTTTTT.

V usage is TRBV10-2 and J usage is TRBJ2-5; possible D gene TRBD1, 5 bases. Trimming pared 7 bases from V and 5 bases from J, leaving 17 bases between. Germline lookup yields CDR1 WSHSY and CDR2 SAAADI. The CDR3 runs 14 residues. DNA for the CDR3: TGCGCCAGCACCCAGGAAGGGGCCGGGGAGACCCAGTACTTC. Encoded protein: CASTQEGAGETQYF.

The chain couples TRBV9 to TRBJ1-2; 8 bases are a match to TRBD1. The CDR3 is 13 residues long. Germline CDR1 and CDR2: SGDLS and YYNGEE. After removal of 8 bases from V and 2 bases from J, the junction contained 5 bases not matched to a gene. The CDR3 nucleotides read TGTGCCAGTGACAGGGGCGGGAACTATGGCTACACCTTC. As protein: CASDRGGNYGYTF.

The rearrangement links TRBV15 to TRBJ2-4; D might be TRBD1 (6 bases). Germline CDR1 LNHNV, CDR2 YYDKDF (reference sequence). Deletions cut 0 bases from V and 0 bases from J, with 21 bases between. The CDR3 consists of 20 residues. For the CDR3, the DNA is TGTGCCACCAGCAGAGATCCAGGACAGTGGCCTAAATTAGCCAAAAACATTCAGTACTTC. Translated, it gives CATSRDPGQWPKLAKNIQYF.

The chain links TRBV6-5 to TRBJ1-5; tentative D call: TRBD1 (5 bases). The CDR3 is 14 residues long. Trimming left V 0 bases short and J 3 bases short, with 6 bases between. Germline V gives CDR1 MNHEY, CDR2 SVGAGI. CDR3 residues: CASSYSRDNQPQHF. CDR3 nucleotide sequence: TGTGCCAGCAGTTACTCCAGGGACAATCAGCCCCAGCATTTT.

The chain's CDR3 is CASSPRDSSYEQYF. The CDR3 DNA reads TGTGCCAGCAGTCCCCGGGACAGTTCCTACGAGCAGTACTTC. The V gene is TRBV27, the J gene TRBJ2-7, with 7 bases identical to TRBD1. Germline lookup yields CDR1 MNHEY and CDR2 SMNVEV (reference sequence). V was pared by 5 bases and J by 1 base, with 5 bases of the junction left unmatched. The CDR3 totals 14 residues.